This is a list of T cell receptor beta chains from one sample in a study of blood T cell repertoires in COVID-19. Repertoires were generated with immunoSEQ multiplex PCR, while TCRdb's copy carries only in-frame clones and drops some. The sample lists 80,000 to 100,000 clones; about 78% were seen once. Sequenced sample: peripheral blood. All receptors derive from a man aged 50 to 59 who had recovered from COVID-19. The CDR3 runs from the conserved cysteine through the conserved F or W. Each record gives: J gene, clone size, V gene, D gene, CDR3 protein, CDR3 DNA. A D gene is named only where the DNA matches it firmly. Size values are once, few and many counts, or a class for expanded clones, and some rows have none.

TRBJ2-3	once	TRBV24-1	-	CATRSGRSTDTQYF	TGTGCCACCCGATCCGGTCGGAGCACAGATACGCAGTATTTT
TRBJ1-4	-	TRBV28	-	CASLGGGREKLFF	TGTGCCAGCTTGGGCGGGGGGCGAGAAAAACTGTTTTTT
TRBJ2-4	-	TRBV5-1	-	CASSSYRGGKNIQYF	TGCGCCAGCAGCTCCTACAGGGGAGGCAAAAACATTCAGTACTTC
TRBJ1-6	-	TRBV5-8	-	CASSLTVNSPLHF	TGTGCCAGCAGCTTGACAGTTAATTCACCCCTCCACTTT
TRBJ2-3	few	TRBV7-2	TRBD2	CASSLQRGTDTQYF	TGTGCCAGCAGCTTGCAGCGGGGAACAGATACGCAGTATTTT
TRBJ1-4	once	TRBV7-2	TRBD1	CASSLSGTGGAEKLFF	TGTGCCAGCAGCTTATCCGGGACAGGGGGCGCTGAAAAACTGTTTTTT
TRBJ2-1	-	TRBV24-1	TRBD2	CATSDPGRGGNEQFF	TGTGCCACCAGTGACCCGGGGCGGGGGGGCAATGAGCAGTTCTTC
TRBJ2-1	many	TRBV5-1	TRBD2	CASSWTIFGAGGKGQFF	TGCGCCAGCAGCTGGACGATTTTTGGGGCGGGGGGAAAGGGGCAGTTCTTC
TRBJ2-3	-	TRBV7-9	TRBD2	CASSPSLADTDTQYF	TGTGCCAGCAGCCCGTCCCTAGCGGACACAGATACGCAGTATTTT
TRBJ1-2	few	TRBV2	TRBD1	CASRGGQGGYTF	TGTGCCAGCAGGGGCGGACAGGGAGGCTACACCTTC
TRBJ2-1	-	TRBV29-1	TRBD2	CSVEGGGGSYNEQFF	TGCAGCGTTGAAGGCGGGGGGGGCTCCTACAATGAGCAGTTCTTC
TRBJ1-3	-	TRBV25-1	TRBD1	CASSESGDRVGNTIYF	TGTGCCAGCAGTGAATCGGGAGACAGGGTTGGAAACACCATATATTTT
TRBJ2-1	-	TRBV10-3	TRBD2	CAISVTSGTDEQFF	TGTGCCATCAGTGTGACTAGCGGGACTGATGAGCAGTTCTTC
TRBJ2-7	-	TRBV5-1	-	CASSLGQRNEQYF	TGCGCCAGCAGCTTGGGACAGCGAAACGAGCAGTACTTC
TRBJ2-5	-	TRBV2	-	CASTPTAGQETQYF	TGTGCCAGCACCCCGACGGCGGGCCAAGAGACCCAGTACTTC
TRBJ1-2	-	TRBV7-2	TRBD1	CASSFLGGKYGYTF	TGTGCCAGCAGCTTCTTAGGGGGCAAGTATGGCTACACCTTC
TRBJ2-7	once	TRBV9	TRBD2	CASSVEAGGPQQYF	TGTGCCAGCAGCGTAGAGGCGGGGGGGCCCCAGCAGTACTTC
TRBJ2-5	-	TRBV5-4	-	CASSFGPTGETQYF	TGTGCCAGCAGCTTTGGTCCAACAGGGGAGACCCAGTACTTC
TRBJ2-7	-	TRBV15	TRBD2	CATRSIAGGQGEQYF	TGTGCCACCAGGTCGATAGCGGGAGGGCAGGGTGAGCAGTACTTC
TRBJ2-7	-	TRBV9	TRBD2	CASSGLAEKGEQYF	TGTGCCAGCAGCGGGCTAGCGGAGAAAGGCGAGCAGTACTTC
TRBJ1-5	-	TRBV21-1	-	CASSKPTVNSNQPQHF	TGTGCCAGCAGCAAACCGACAGTTAATAGCAATCAGCCCCAGCATTTT
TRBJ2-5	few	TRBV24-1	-	CATSDPTDRFGTQYF	TGTGCCACCAGTGATCCCACGGACAGATTCGGGACCCAGTACTTC
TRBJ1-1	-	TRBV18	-	CASSPQSGRDTEAFF	TGTGCCAGCTCACCACAATCCGGGAGGGACACTGAAGCTTTCTTT
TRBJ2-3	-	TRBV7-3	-	CASSLTLRDTQYF	TGTGCCAGCAGCTTAACGTTGCGGGATACGCAGTATTTT
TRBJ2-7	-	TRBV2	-	CASRGGEEQYF	TGTGCCAGCAGGGGAGGTGAAGAGCAGTACTTC
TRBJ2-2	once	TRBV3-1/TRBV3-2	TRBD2	CASSQGQRGNTGELFF	TGTGCCAGCAGCCAAGGCCAGCGGGGGAACACCGGGGAGCTGTTTTTT
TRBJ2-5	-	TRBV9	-	CASSVGGHEETQYF	TGTGCCAGCAGCGTAGGGGGGCACGAGGAGACCCAGTACTTC
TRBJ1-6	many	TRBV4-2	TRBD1	CASSQDQGTGGSPLHF	TGTGCCAGCAGCCAAGATCAGGGGACAGGGGGTTCACCCCTCCACTTT
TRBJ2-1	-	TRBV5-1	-	CASSLSGQLNYNEQFF	TGCGCCAGCAGCTTGTCTGGACAGCTAAACTACAATGAGCAGTTCTTC
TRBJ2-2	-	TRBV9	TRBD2	CASSGGLVTGELFF	TGTGCCAGCAGCGGGGGACTAGTAACCGGGGAGCTGTTTTTT
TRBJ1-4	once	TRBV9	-	CASSVGGGVGEKLFF	TGTGCCAGCAGCGTAGGAGGGGGTGTAGGAGAAAAACTGTTTTTT
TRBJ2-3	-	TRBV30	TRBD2	CAWSVREAGSLDTQYF	TGTGCCTGGAGTGTACGGGAAGCGGGATCGCTAGATACGCAGTATTTT
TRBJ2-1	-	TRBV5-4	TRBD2	CASSLVAGDWNEQFF	TGTGCCAGCAGCTTGGTAGCGGGAGACTGGAATGAGCAGTTCTTC
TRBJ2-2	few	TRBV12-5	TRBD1	CASGTTWTGGNTGELFF	TGTGCTAGTGGAACCACCTGGACAGGGGGCAACACCGGGGAGCTGTTTTTT
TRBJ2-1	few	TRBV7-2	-	CASSPRTGRDEQFF	TGTGCCAGCAGCCCGCGAACAGGGAGGGATGAGCAGTTCTTC
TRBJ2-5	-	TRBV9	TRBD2	CASSVDLAGGLETQYF	TGTGCCAGCAGCGTGGATTTAGCGGGGGGGCTAGAGACCCAGTACTTC
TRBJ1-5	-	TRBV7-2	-	CASSPSGTGGKPQHF	TGTGCCAGCAGCCCCTCCGGGACCGGGGGTAAGCCCCAGCATTTT
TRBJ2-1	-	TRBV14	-	CASSQDRQDNNEQFF	TGTGCCAGCAGCCAAGATCGGCAGGACAACAATGAGCAGTTCTTC
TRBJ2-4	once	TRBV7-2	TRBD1	CASSGLTGTKNIQYF	TGTGCCAGCAGCGGGTTGACAGGGACCAAAAACATTCAGTACTTC
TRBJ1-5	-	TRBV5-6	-	CASSRGGGRINQPQHF	TGTGCCAGCAGCAGGGGCGGTGGACGGATAAATCAGCCCCAGCATTTT